The 20 T cell receptor beta chains below all came from one sample that was sequenced in a study of control samples from healthy donors and cancer patients. TCRdb's table, derived via immunoSEQ multiplex PCR, lists solely in-frame clones and lacks some. The repertoire holds some 150,000 clones, with about 94% as singletons. The sequenced material came from PBMCs. The receptors shown here come from a man aged 60-69 years with colorectal cancer.

The chain recombines TRBV7-8 with TRBJ2-2; D gene uncertain. Germline values: CDR1 SGHVS, CDR2 FQNEAQ. The CDR3 loop spans 15 amino acids. The V gene lost 5 bases and the J gene lost 1 base, with 11 bases spanning the gap. This chain's CDR3 is CASSPKDRNTGELFF. The CDR3 nucleotides are TGTGCCAGCAGCCCAAAGGACCGGAACACCGGGGAGCTGTTTTTT.

This clone was picked up one time. This chain connects TRBV6-1 to TRBJ1-5; D gene ambiguous. V was pared by 2 bases and J by 7 bases, with 12 bases between. The CDR3 is made up of 14 amino acids. Germline V gene sequence: CDR1 MNHNS, CDR2 SASEGT. CDR3 coding DNA: TGTGCCAGCAGTGAATCGGCCGAAAGGCAGCCCCAGCATTTT. This encodes CASSESAERQPQHF.

The CDR3 sequence is CASSNGLGVSDTQYF. The CDR3 nucleotides are TGTGCCAGTAGTAATGGCTTGGGGGTTTCAGATACGCAGTATTTT. The chain recombines TRBV19 with TRBJ2-3; D tentatively reads TRBD1 or TRBD2 (5 bases each). The CDR3 sequence is 15 residues long. V lost 4 bases and J lost 4, with 15 bases in between. Germline V gives CDR1 LNHDA, CDR2 SQIVND (reference sequence).

This rearrangement joins TRBV18 to TRBJ1-2; D unclear. Germline V gene data show CDR1 as KGHSH and CDR2 as LQKENI. The CDR3 consists of 13 residues. V gave up 2 bases and J gave up 8 bases, with 12 bases separating them. The CDR3 sequence: CASSPRGGYGYTF. DNA for the CDR3: TGTGCCAGCTCACCAAGAGGTGGGTACGGCTACACCTTC.

J is TRBJ1-3 and V is TRBV30; 7 bases are a match to TRBD1. The CDR3 totals 14 residues. V lost 1 base to trimming and J lost 9 bases; unmatched junction nucleotides: 9. In germline, CDR1 is GTSNPN, CDR2 SVGIG (reference sequence). As DNA, the CDR3 is TGTGCCTGGAGTGCCTCGACAGGGAATCGCACCATATATTTT. The encoded protein is CAWSASTGNRTIYF.

This chain connects TRBV5-1 to TRBJ2-1; TRBD2 matches at 13 bases. The trim removed 0 bases at V and 1 base at J, leaving 10 bases unmatched. This CDR3 contains 20 residues. Germline-derived CDR1 and CDR2 are SGHRS and YFSETQ. CDR3 in amino acids: CASSLVTSGGFLGSYNEQFF. In DNA form, the CDR3 reads TGCGCCAGCAGCTTGGTGACTAGCGGGGGGTTCCTCGGGTCCTACAATGAGCAGTTCTTC. The variable domain in full, with the rest retrieved from reference TRBV5-1 and TRBJ2-1, is KAGVTQTPRYLIKTRGQQVTLSCSPISGHRSVSWYQQTPGQGLQFLFEYFSETQRNKGNFPGRFSGRQFSNSRSEMNVSTLELGDSALYLCASSLVTSGGFLGSYNEQFFGPGTRLTVL.

The chain couples TRBV28 to TRBJ2-3; tentatively, D is TRBD1 (6 bases). Germline-derived CDR1 and CDR2 are MDHEN and SYDVKM. The CDR3 spans 15 residues. Trimming shortened V by 2 bases and J by 2 bases, and 11 bases separated the two germline ends. CDR3 sequence (DNA): TGTGCCAGCAGTTTAGGGGGCCTTCCCACAGATACGCAGTATTTT. It specifies CASSLGGLPTDTQYF.

Here the CDR3 DNA reads TGTGCCAGCAGTCGGTTAGACAGGGGCGGAGAGACCCAGTACTTC. As protein: CASSRLDRGGETQYF. The rearrangement links TRBV6-5 to TRBJ2-5; 8 bases agree with TRBD1. Trimming at V came to 5 bases and at J to 4 bases, leaving 9 bases not matched to a gene. Germline V gene sequence: CDR1 MNHEY, CDR2 SVGAGI. This CDR3 comprises 15 residues.

The chain recombines TRBV9 with TRBJ1-1; 7 nucleotides line up with TRBD1. This CDR3 region has 14 residues. Per germline, CDR1 SGDLS and CDR2 YYNGEE. With 4 bases clipped from V and 7 bases from J, the junction kept 10 bases outside the gene matches. The DNA for the CDR3 is TGTGCCAGCAGCCCAGGGGGGAGGGCCCATGAAGCTTTCTTT. The encoded protein is CASSPGGRAHEAFF.

The chain carries TRBV6-5 and TRBJ2-7, with D possibly TRBD1 on 8 matching bases. The CDR3 is 16 residues long. V lost 2 bases, J lost 7 bases, and 21 bases lay in between. The germline V gene encodes CDR1 MNHEY and CDR2 SVGAGI. CDR3 loop: CASSYLQGGPVLEQYF. The DNA for the CDR3 is TGTGCCAGCAGTTACCTACAGGGGGGGCCGGTGCTGGAGCAGTACTTC.

The V and J genes are TRBV10-1 and TRBJ1-2; D is unclear. Germline V gene data show CDR1 as WNHNN and CDR2 as SYGVQD (reference sequence). The CDR3 contains 13 residues. Trimming cost V 0 bases and J 2 bases, with 4 bases left between them. The CDR3: CASSESPNYGYTF. The CDR3 region has the DNA TGCGCCAGCAGTGAGTCCCCCAACTATGGCTACACCTTC.

This chain connects TRBV15 to TRBJ2-7; no definite D call. This CDR3 spans 14 amino acids. The germline V and J ends were trimmed by 1 base and 2 bases, with 9 bases remaining between them. The V gene's germline CDR1 is LNHNV and CDR2 YYDKDF (reference sequence). CDR3 coding DNA: TGTGCCACCAGCAGAGTGGGGAATCCCTACGAGCAGTACTTC. Translation gives CATSRVGNPYEQYF.

The chain couples TRBV30 to TRBJ1-4; tentative D call: TRBD1 (5 bases). V was trimmed by 5 bases and J by 5 bases, leaving 12 bases between them. CDR1 is GTSNPN and CDR2 is SVGIG in the germline V gene (reference sequence). This CDR3 has 13 residues. CDR3 in amino acids: CAWATDLNEKLFF. CDR3 DNA sequence: TGTGCCTGGGCGACAGATTTAAATGAAAAACTGTTTTTT.

Written as DNA, the CDR3 is TGTGCCAGTAGTATGACGACAGGGCCCACAGATACGCAGTATTTT. Amino acid sequence: CASSMTTGPTDTQYF. The genes are TRBV19 and TRBJ2-3; TRBD1 matches at 7 bases. Germline CDR1 reads LNHDA; CDR2 reads SQIVND (reference sequence). V dropped 3 bases and J dropped 2; count of bases not matched to a gene: 5. The CDR3 consists of 15 residues.

V gene TRBV25-1 combines with J gene TRBJ2-5; possibly TRBD2 for D (5 bases). The CDR3 has 11 amino acids. Trimming cost V 8 bases and J 5 bases, with 9 bases left between them. Per the germline V gene, CDR1 is MGHDK and CDR2 is SYGVNS. In DNA, the CDR3 is TGTGCCAGCTCGAGGGAGGAGACCCAGTACTTC. Its translation: CASSREETQYF.

This chain joins TRBV5-1 and TRBJ1-1; D is perhaps TRBD1 (5 bases). Trimming removed 4 bases from V and 0 bases from J, with 13 bases in between. Germline-derived CDR1 and CDR2 are SGHRS and YFSETQ. This CDR3 has 15 residues. Here the CDR3 DNA reads TGCGCCAGCAGCGACAGTACCCCGGTGAACACTGAAGCTTTCTTT. As protein: CASSDSTPVNTEAFF.

The chain uses TRBV12-3 or TRBV12-4 and TRBJ1-6; D call uncertain. The CDR3 is 13 amino acids. The germline V and J ends were trimmed by 3 bases and 9 bases, with 9 bases remaining between them. DNA of the CDR3: TGTGCCAGCAGTTTTTCGGAGAGTTCACCCCTCCACTTT. It codes for CASSFSESSPLHF.

The chain links TRBV7-2 to TRBJ1-2, with D unclear. CDR1 is SGHTA and CDR2 is FQGNSA in the germline V gene. The ends were cut back, 5 bases at V and 7 bases at J, with 23 bases in the middle. The CDR3 runs to 16 residues. The CDR3, as DNA: TGTGCCAGCAGCACGTCCCAGCACCTCCTGGGGAGTGGCTACACCTTC. This codes for CASSTSQHLLGSGYTF. The variable domain in full, completed from reference TRBV7-2 and TRBJ1-2, reads GAGVSQSPSNKVTEKGKDVELRCDPISGHTALYWYRQSLGQGLEFLIYFQGNSAPDKSGLPSDRFSAERTGGSVSTLTIQRTQQEDSAVYLCASSTSQHLLGSGYTFGSGTRLTVV.

This chain connects TRBV7-2 to TRBJ1-2, with 10 bases lining up with TRBD1. The CDR3 has 14 residues. The V gene end was trimmed by 5 bases and the J gene end by 7 bases; junction bases not matched to a gene: 7. Germline V gene sequence: CDR1 SGHTA, CDR2 FQGNSA. CDR3 DNA: TGTGCCAGCAGCCGGGCGGGACAGGGGATTGGCTACACCTTC. This translates into CASSRAGQGIGYTF.

The CDR3 here is CASNRDASNYGYTF. The DNA for the CDR3 is TGTGCCAGTAATCGGGACGCTTCTAACTATGGCTACACCTTC. The V call is TRBV2, the J call TRBJ1-2; TRBD1 is a possible D gene (5 bases). The CDR3 covers 14 residues. Trimming left V 9 bases short and J 0 bases short, with 14 bases between. From germline, CDR1 is SNHLY and CDR2 FYNNEI. The full variable domain, completed using reference TRBV2 and TRBJ1-2, is EPEVTQTPSHQVTQMGQEVILRCVPISNHLYFYWYRQILGQKVEFLVSFYNNEISEKSEIFDDQFSVERPDGSNFTLKIRSTKLEDSAMYFCASNRDASNYGYTFGSGTRLTVV.